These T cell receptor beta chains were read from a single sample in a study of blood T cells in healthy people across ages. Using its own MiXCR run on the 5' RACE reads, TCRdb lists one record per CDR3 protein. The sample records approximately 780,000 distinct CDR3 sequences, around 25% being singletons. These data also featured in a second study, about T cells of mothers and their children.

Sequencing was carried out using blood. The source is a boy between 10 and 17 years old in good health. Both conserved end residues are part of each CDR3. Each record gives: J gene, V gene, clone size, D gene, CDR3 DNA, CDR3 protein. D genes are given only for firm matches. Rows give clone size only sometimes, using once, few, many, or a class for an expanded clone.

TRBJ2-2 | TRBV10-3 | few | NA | TGTGCCATCAGTGAGTCTTCGGGACCTGGGGCCGGGGAGCTGCTTTTT | CAISESSGPGAGELLF
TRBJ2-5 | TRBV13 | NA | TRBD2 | TGTGCCAGCAGCCATACTAGCGGGGGGGCGCGAGAGACCCAGTACTTC | CASSHTSGGARETQYF
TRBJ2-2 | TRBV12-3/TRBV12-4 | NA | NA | TGTGCCAGCAGTTCGGGGAGAACCGGGGAGCTGTTTTTT | CASSSGRTGELFF
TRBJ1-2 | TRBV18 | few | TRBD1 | TGTGCCAGCTCACTACTGACAGGGGCTGATGGCTACACCTTC | CASSLLTGADGYTF
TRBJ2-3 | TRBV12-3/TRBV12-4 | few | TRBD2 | TGTGCCAGCAGTCCCTCCCGACTAGCGGGGACCCGCACAGATACGCAGTATTTT | CASSPSRLAGTRTDTQYF
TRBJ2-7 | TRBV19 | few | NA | TGTGCCAGTAGTGGGGACATTTCCTACGAGCGGTACTTC | CASSGDISYERYF
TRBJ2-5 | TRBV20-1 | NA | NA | TGCAGTGCTAGCCGACAGGCTGAGCTCCTGGGGATGACCCAGTACTTC | CSASRQAELLGMTQYF
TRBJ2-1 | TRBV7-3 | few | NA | TGTGCCAGCAGCCCCCGTGGGGTCGATGGTGAGCAGTTCTTC | CASSPRGVDGEQFF
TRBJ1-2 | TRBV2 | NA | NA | TGTGCCAGCAGTAAAGAGGGAGCTAACTATGGCTACACCTTC | CASSKEGANYGYTF
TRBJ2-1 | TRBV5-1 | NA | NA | TGCGCCAGCAGCTCCCAGGAAAGGGGCTCCTACAATGAGCAGTTCTTC | CASSSQERGSYNEQFF
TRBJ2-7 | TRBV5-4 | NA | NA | TGTGCCAGCAGCTCCGATGAGGCGTGCGAGCAGTACTTC | CASSSDEACEQYF
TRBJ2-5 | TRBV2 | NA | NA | TGTGCCAGCAAGTATCAGCTAGCGCCGCAAGAGACCCAGTACTTC | CASKYQLAPQETQYF
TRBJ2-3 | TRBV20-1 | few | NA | TGCAGTGCTAGGCTAGGAGGCGGGGCGAGCACAGATACGCAGTATTTT | CSARLGGGASTDTQYF
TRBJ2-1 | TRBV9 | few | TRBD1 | TGTGCCAGCAGCTCAGCTGGGACAGGGCCCAATGAGCAGTTCTTC | CASSSAGTGPNEQFF
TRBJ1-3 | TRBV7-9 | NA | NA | TGTGCCAGCAGTCGCCCGGGACGGTACTCTGGAAACACCACATATTTT | CASSRPGRYSGNTTYF
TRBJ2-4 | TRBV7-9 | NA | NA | TGTGCCAGCAGCTTAGGGTTTCTAGGTGGGCAGTACTTC | CASSLGFLGGQYF